A single sample gave rise to the 23 T cell receptor beta chains below, sequenced in a study of blood T cell repertoires in COVID-19. Here immunoSEQ multiplex PCR was the method, and the copy in TCRdb shows in-frame clones only, minus some. The profile shows approximately 180,000 clones, roughly 86% of them singletons. The sample was peripheral blood. Source of these receptors: a man aged 35-49 years with active or convalescent COVID-19.

This clone was picked up a small number of times. The genes are TRBV13 and TRBJ1-2; D possibly corresponds to TRBD1 (6 bases). This CDR3 spans 16 amino acids. V gave up 0 bases and J gave up 4 bases, with 15 bases separating them. Germline V lookup: CDR1 PRHDT, CDR2 FYEKMQ (reference sequence). CDR3 residues: CASSLGQGTVGYGYTF. CDR3 nucleotides: TGTGCCAGCAGCTTAGGACAGGGTACGGTCGGCTATGGCTACACCTTC.

Only a few counts were recorded for this clone. The V gene is TRBV3-1 (or the pseudogene TRBV3-2), the J gene TRBJ1-3, with D perhaps TRBD1 (5 bases). The CDR3 contains 15 residues. Trimming cost V 6 bases and J 4 bases, with 16 bases left between them. Germline V gives CDR1 LGHDT, CDR2 YNNKEL (reference sequence). The CDR3 DNA sequence: TGTGCCAGCAGGCCCAGTGCGGGGGTGGGAAACACCATATATTTT. This translates into CASRPSAGVGNTIYF.

The rearrangement uses TRBV11-2 and TRBJ1-2; a possible D gene is TRBD1 (5 bases). Deletions cut 0 bases from V and 8 bases from J, with 13 bases between. Germline V gene lookup returns CDR1 SGHAT and CDR2 FQNNGV. The CDR3 has 14 amino acids. The CDR3 spells CASSLEVQGRGYTF. The CDR3 coding sequence is TGTGCCAGCAGCTTAGAGGTTCAGGGCCGGGGCTACACCTTC.

This chain connects TRBV18 to TRBJ1-2, with 8 positions matching TRBD1. V shed 2 bases and J 0 bases; nucleotides not matched to a gene: 8. The CDR3 has 17 residues. Germline lookup yields CDR1 KGHSH and CDR2 LQKENI. CDR3 amino acids: CASSPRSGQGANYGYTF. The CDR3 DNA follows: TGTGCCAGCTCACCAAGATCCGGACAGGGTGCTAACTATGGCTACACCTTC.

The gene calls are TRBV6-6 and TRBJ1-1; a possible D gene is TRBD1 (5 bases). The CDR3 consists of 16 residues. Germline V lookup: CDR1 MNHNY, CDR2 SVGAGI (reference sequence). Trimming shortened V by 4 bases and J by 1 base, and 16 bases separated the two germline ends. CDR3 bases: TGTGCCAGCAGTTGGACTCTCCGGGGGGGGAACACTGAAGCTTTCTTT. Amino acid sequence: CASSWTLRGGNTEAFF.

In this sample, this clone turned up once. This chain links TRBV2 with TRBJ2-7; the match to TRBD1 covers 11 bases. The ends lost 6 bases at V and 4 bases at J; junction bases unmatched: 8. The CDR3 spans 15 residues. Germline V CDR1 and CDR2: SNHLY, FYNNEI. Here the CDR3 reads CASSEGTGGSYEQYF. The CDR3 coding sequence is TGTGCCAGCAGCGAGGGGACAGGGGGTTCATACGAGCAGTACTTC.

This chain links TRBV5-8 with TRBJ1-5; no clear D gene. Germline V gives CDR1 SGHTS, CDR2 YDEGEE. The CDR3 consists of 14 residues. V was clipped by 0 bases and J by 3 bases, with 7 bases between them. CDR3 loop: CASSLVQINQPQHF. CDR3 coding DNA: TGTGCCAGCAGCTTGGTTCAGATCAATCAGCCCCAGCATTTT.

The rearrangement uses TRBV6-1 and TRBJ1-4; 11 bases match TRBD1. The CDR3 runs 16 residues. Trimming at V came to 3 bases and at J to 4 bases, leaving 4 bases not matched to a gene. The germline CDR1 and CDR2 sequences are MNHNS and SASEGT. The CDR3 here is CASSEGQGGGNEKLFF. CDR3 nucleotide sequence: TGTGCCAGCAGTGAGGGACAGGGGGGAGGTAATGAAAAACTGTTTTTT.

This chain joins TRBV6-2 or TRBV6-3 and TRBJ2-1; 7 bases line up with TRBD1. V lost 5 bases to trimming and J lost 3 bases; unmatched junction nucleotides: 1. Per the germline V gene, CDR1 is MNHEY and CDR2 is SVGEGT. The CDR3 has 13 residues. In DNA form, the CDR3 reads TGTGCCAGCAGTAGACAGGGCTACAATGAGCAGTTCTTC. This translates into CASSRQGYNEQFF.

This chain joins TRBV7-2 and TRBJ1-6; 7 nucleotides agree with TRBD1. Germline V CDR1 and CDR2: SGHTA, FQGNSA. The CDR3 loop spans 16 amino acids. V shed 5 bases, J shed 8 bases, and the junction held 12 bases outside the gene matches. The CDR3 region has the DNA TGTGCCAGCAGCGTTAAGACAGGGTTCGGGGATTCACCCCTCCACTTT. It encodes CASSVKTGFGDSPLHF.

J is TRBJ1-2 and V is TRBV5-6, with a possible D match to TRBD1 (5 bases). V lost 0 bases and J 13 bases, leaving 13 bases between the germline ends. CDR1 and CDR2 (germline): SGHDT, YYEEEE. CDR3 length equals 12 residues. DNA of the CDR3: TGTGCCAGCAGCTTGGGACTGGCCGGGGGCACCTTC. It specifies CASSLGLAGGTF.

This clone was observed a few times. The rearrangement joins TRBV5-1 to TRBJ1-5; 7 bases are shared with TRBD1. The V gene end was trimmed by 4 bases and the J gene end by 3 bases; junction bases not matched to a gene: 4. Germline CDR1 reads SGHRS; CDR2 reads YFSETQ. The length of the CDR3 is 14 residues. The CDR3 reads CASSPQGVNQPQHF. The CDR3 nucleotides read TGCGCCAGCAGCCCCCAGGGGGTCAATCAGCCCCAGCATTTT.

The rearrangement uses TRBV19 and TRBJ2-3, with 7 bases that match TRBD1. Trimming removed 3 bases from V and 3 bases from J; junction bases left unmatched: 3. The CDR3 runs to 14 residues. Germline V lookup: CDR1 LNHDA, CDR2 SQIVND (reference sequence). CDR3 region: CASSMVQGTDTQYF. In DNA form, the CDR3 reads TGTGCCAGTAGTATGGTACAGGGGACAGATACGCAGTATTTT. The whole variable domain, filled in from reference TRBV19 and TRBJ2-3, reads DGGITQSPKYLFRKEGQNVTLSCEQNLNHDAMYWYRQDPGQGLRLIYYSQIVNDFQKGDIAEGYSVSREKKESFPLTVTSAQKNPTAFYLCASSMVQGTDTQYFGPGTRLTVL.

The chain employs TRBV4-2 and TRBJ1-6; D uncertain. The V and J ends lost 1 base and 9 bases respectively, with 13 bases between them. Germline CDR1 and CDR2: LGHNA and YNFKEQ. The CDR3 loop spans 15 amino acids. The CDR3 sequence is CASSQGAGESSPLHF. The DNA of the CDR3 is TGTGCCAGCAGCCAAGGGGCCGGGGAAAGTTCACCCCTCCACTTT.

The V and J genes are TRBV7-2 and TRBJ2-3, with 9 bases fitting TRBD2. The V gene's germline CDR1 is SGHTA and CDR2 FQGNSA. V trimming: 8 bases; J trimming: 0 bases; junction bases outside the gene matches: 9. The CDR3 is 16 amino acids. In nucleotides, the CDR3 is TGTGCCAGCGCTAGCGGGGTGTTCTCTAGCACAGATACGCAGTATTTT. This encodes CASASGVFSSTDTQYF.

J is TRBJ2-3 and V is TRBV7-9, with D perhaps TRBD2 (5 bases). The CDR3 sequence is 14 residues long. Trimming removed 5 bases from V and 0 bases from J, with 9 bases in between. Germline V gives CDR1 SEHNR, CDR2 FQNEAQ (reference sequence). The CDR3 DNA sequence: TGTGCCAGCAGCCTCGGGGTCAGCACAGATACGCAGTATTTT. Amino acid sequence: CASSLGVSTDTQYF.

This chain connects TRBV7-9 to TRBJ2-2, with D tentatively TRBD1 (5 bases). Germline CDR1 is SEHNR and CDR2 is FQNEAQ (reference sequence). Trimming removed 5 bases at V and 2 bases at J, with 6 bases between. This CDR3 is built from 13 residues. The CDR3 sequence is CASSRTNTGELFF. In DNA, the CDR3 is TGTGCCAGCAGCCGGACAAACACCGGGGAGCTGTTTTTT.

The V and J genes are TRBV6-6 and TRBJ2-1; D unresolved. Trimming left V 10 bases short and J 0 bases short, with 10 bases between. This CDR3 is 13 amino acids long. Germline-derived CDR1 and CDR2 are MNHNY and SVGAGI (reference sequence). The CDR3 sequence is CAITENSYNEQFF. The CDR3 region has the DNA TGTGCCATTACGGAGAACTCCTACAATGAGCAGTTCTTC.

This chain joins TRBV5-5 and TRBJ1-5; weak D call: TRBD1 (5 bases). From germline, CDR1 is SGHKS and CDR2 YYEKEE (reference sequence). There are 15 residues in the CDR3. The ends were cut back, 5 bases at V and 1 base at J, with 13 bases in the middle. The CDR3 loop reads CASSAGLGSNQPQHF. The CDR3 bases are TGTGCCAGCAGTGCGGGGCTGGGCAGCAATCAGCCCCAGCATTTT.

The chain links TRBV11-2 to TRBJ1-2; maybe TRBD1 (5 bases). CDR3 length: 17 amino acids. Deletions cut 7 bases from V and 3 bases from J, with 24 bases between. Germline values: CDR1 SGHAT, CDR2 FQNNGV. The CDR3 loop reads CASTGRTTPMGDYGYTF. CDR3 coding DNA: TGTGCCAGCACCGGAAGGACAACCCCGATGGGTGACTATGGCTACACCTTC.

About this clone: The junction shows a germline mismatch at one end, possibly a read error. This chain uses TRBV3-1 (or the pseudogene TRBV3-2) with TRBJ1-1; D is unresolved. The CDR3 is 15 residues long. The germline V gene has CDR1 LGHDT and CDR2 YNNKEL (reference sequence). The CDR3 is CASSAYSTHIGNRNF. The CDR3 DNA reads as TGTGCCAGCAGCGCCTATAGTACCCATATCGGTAACAGAAATTTT.

This clone was seen a handful of times. The DNA for the CDR3 is TGCGCCAGCAGCCAAGATGCAGCGGGCGTGAGCACTGAAGCTTTCTTT. Residues: CASSQDAAGVSTEAFF. The chain carries TRBV4-1 and TRBJ1-1; D not certain. Germline CDR1 MGHRA, CDR2 YSYEKL. Trimming cost V 0 bases and J 4 bases, with 15 bases left between them. The CDR3 totals 16 residues.

The chain uses TRBV10-3 and TRBJ2-3, with TRBD1 matching 8 bases. Germline V gene sequence: CDR1 ENHRY, CDR2 SYGVKD. V gave up 11 bases and J gave up 2 bases; unmatched junction bases: 9. The CDR3 consists of 14 residues. In DNA, the CDR3 is TGTGCCGCGACCGGGACAGGTCCCACAGATACGCAGTATTTT. Protein product: CAATGTGPTDTQYF.